The source of this T cell receptor beta chain is a study of Ad26.COV2.S vaccination and SARS-CoV-2 variants. Study-level background: By the intramuscular route, Ad26.COV2.S was given once, or twice 56 days apart. Findings and limits, study-wide: Reported post-vaccination CD8+ and CD4+ T cell responses to spike showed substantial breadth. People given the vaccine had a wider spike-specific TCR breadth than placebo recipients did. Total T cell responses, in the TCR breadth and depth analyses, may have been underestimated.

V shed 3 bases and J shed 0 bases, with 6 bases lying between them. The length of the CDR3 is 14 residues. CDR1 is SNHLY and CDR2 is FYNNEI in the germline V gene. Treatment specified: over 15 received Ad26.COV2.S at low or high dose, single or two shots; about 5 received placebo; per-sample allocation not given. At day 63 after the first vaccine or placebo injection, samples were drawn. TCRdb keeps only in-frame clones here, not all; method: immunoSEQ multiplex PCR. The table has 450,000 to 550,000 clones, 80% to 90% seen once. Of note for this clone: Its antigen is not known.

The chain has TRBV2 and TRBJ2-1, with unresolved D. The TCR was taken from a person between 18 and 60 years old who received the Ad26.COV2.S COVID-19 vaccine or a placebo. Source: peripheral blood, taken in a trial of Ad26.COV2.S vaccine versus placebo. In nucleotides, the CDR3 is TGTGCCAGCAGTGACAGATTCTCCTACAATGAGCAGTTCTTC. It translates to CASSDRFSYNEQFF.